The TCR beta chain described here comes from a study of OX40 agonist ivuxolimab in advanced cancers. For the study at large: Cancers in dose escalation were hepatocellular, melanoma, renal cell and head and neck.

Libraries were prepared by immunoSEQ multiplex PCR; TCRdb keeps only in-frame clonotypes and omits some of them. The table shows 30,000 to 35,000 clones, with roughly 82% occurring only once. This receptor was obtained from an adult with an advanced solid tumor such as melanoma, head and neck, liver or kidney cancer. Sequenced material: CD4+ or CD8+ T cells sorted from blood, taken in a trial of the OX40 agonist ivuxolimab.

Here the CDR3 DNA reads TGTGCCAGCTGGACAGGGGGCTCTCGGGAGACCCAGTACTTC. Translated, it gives CASWTGGSRETQYF. The J gene is TRBJ2-5, the V gene TRBV25-1, with 11 nucleotides matching TRBD1. CDR1 and CDR2 from the germline V gene are MGHDK and SYGVNS. J gave up 5 bases and V 8 bases, and 7 bases lay outside the gene matches. CDR3 length equals 14 residues.